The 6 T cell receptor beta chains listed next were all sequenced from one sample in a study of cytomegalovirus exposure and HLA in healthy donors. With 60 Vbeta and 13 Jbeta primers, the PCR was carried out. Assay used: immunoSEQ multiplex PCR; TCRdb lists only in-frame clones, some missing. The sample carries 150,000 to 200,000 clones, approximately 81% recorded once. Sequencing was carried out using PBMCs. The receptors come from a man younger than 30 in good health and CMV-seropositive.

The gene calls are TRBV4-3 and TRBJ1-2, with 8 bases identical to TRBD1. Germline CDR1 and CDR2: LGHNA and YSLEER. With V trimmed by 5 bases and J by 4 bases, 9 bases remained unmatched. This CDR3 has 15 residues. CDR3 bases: TGCGCCAGCAGCGCCCGGACAGGGTCCGCCTATGGCTACACCTTC. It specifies CASSARTGSAYGYTF.

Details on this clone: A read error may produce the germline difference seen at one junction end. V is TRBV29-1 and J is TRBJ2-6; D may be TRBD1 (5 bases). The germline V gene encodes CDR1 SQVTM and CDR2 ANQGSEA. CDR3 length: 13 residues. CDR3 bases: TGCAGCGTTGAGGGCTCTGGGGCCAACGGCCTGACTTTC. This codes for CSVEGSGANGLTF.

Written as DNA, the CDR3 is TGTGCCAGCAGTGACTTTGGGGCCGCCTACGAGCAGTACTTC. Its protein is CASSDFGAAYEQYF. This chain connects TRBV6-1 to TRBJ2-5; D is perhaps TRBD1 (5 bases). Judging by the DNA end, TRBJ2-7 fits better; the J call may be wrong. The CDR3 spans 14 residues. In germline, CDR1 is MNHNS, CDR2 SASEGT.

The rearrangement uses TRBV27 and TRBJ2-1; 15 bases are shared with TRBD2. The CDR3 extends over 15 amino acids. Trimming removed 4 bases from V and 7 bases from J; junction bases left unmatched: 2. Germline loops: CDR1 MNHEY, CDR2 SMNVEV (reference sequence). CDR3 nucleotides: TGTGCCAGCAGTTCCGGGACTAGCGGGGGGAATGAGCAGTTCTTC. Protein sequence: CASSSGTSGGNEQFF.

CDR3 in amino acids: CASSLVAGANTIYF. In DNA, the CDR3 is TGCGCCAGCAGCTTGGTCGCAGGGGCAAACACCATATATTTT. This rearrangement joins TRBV5-1 to TRBJ1-3; D is possibly TRBD1 (6 bases). V was pared by 0 bases and J by 6 bases, with 10 bases between. The CDR3 is 14 amino acids. Per germline, CDR1 SGHRS and CDR2 YFSETQ.

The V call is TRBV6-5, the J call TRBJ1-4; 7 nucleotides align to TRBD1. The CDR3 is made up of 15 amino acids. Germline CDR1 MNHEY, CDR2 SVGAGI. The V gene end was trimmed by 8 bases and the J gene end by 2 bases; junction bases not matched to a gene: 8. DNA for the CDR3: TGTGCCAGCGGGCCCGGGACAGTCACTAATGAAAAACTGTTTTTT. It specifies CASGPGTVTNEKLFF.